The 13 T cell receptor beta chains in this list originate from one sample, sequenced in a study of cytomegalovirus exposure and HLA in healthy donors. A multiplex PCR was run with 60 Vbeta primers and 13 Jbeta primers. Only in-frame clones appear in the TCRdb table, and some are missing; sequencing was by immunoSEQ multiplex PCR. This repertoire shows about 150,000 clones, roughly 80% found once; its top ten account for 4% to 4.5%. The sample comprised PBMCs. The receptors were sampled from a woman in her thirties or forties in good health and CMV-seropositive.

The chain recombines TRBV28 with TRBJ2-7; TRBD1 is a possible D gene (6 bases). Germline V gene sequence: CDR1 MDHEN, CDR2 SYDVKM. The CDR3 is made up of 14 amino acids. Trimming took off 1 base at V and 3 bases at J, with 10 bases between the two ends. DNA of the CDR3: TGTGCCAGCAGTTTATACAGGGACAACTACGAGCAGTACTTC. The encoded protein is CASSLYRDNYEQYF.

This clone was seen only once. The gene calls are TRBV27 and TRBJ2-1, with 8 bases matching TRBD2. Trimming at V came to 2 bases and at J to 9 bases, leaving 9 bases not matched to a gene. The germline V gene encodes CDR1 MNHEY and CDR2 SMNVEV (reference sequence). The CDR3 is made up of 15 amino acids. CDR3: CASSLRGLAYGEQFF. The CDR3 DNA reads as TGTGCCAGCAGTTTACGAGGACTAGCTTATGGTGAGCAGTTCTTC.

The V gene is TRBV6-1, the J gene TRBJ1-6, with D possibly matching TRBD1 (5 bases). V was clipped by 4 bases and J by 7 bases, with 20 bases between them. Per germline, CDR1 MNHNS and CDR2 SASEGT. CDR3 length: 17 residues. CDR3 in amino acids: CASSGQRGDLGNSPLHF. The CDR3 nucleotides are TGTGCCAGCAGTGGACAGCGCGGGGATCTAGGGAATTCACCCCTCCACTTT.

V usage is TRBV5-1 and J usage is TRBJ1-5, with D unclear. The CDR3 is 12 residues long. V gave up 7 bases and J gave up 5 bases, with 10 bases separating them. Germline V gene sequence: CDR1 SGHRS, CDR2 YFSETQ. The CDR3 DNA reads TGCGCCAGCTTTTGGCTGGATCAGCCCCAGCATTTT. Translation gives CASFWLDQPQHF.

The chain joins TRBV7-9 to TRBJ2-7; a possible D gene is TRBD2 (5 bases). CDR1 SEHNR and CDR2 FQNEAQ come from the germline V gene (reference sequence). This CDR3 has 14 amino acids. V lost 5 bases and J 3 bases, leaving 14 bases between the germline ends. CDR3 loop: CASSPGGLLYEQYF. In DNA form, the CDR3 reads TGTGCCAGCAGCCCGGGTGGACTCCTCTACGAGCAGTACTTC.

This rearrangement joins TRBV4-1 to TRBJ2-7, with 7 positions matching TRBD1. Trimming took 5 bases from V and 5 from J; bases not matched to a gene: 12. Germline V gene lookup returns CDR1 MGHRA and CDR2 YSYEKL. CDR3 size: 15 residues. The CDR3: CASSYRTGALNEQYF. CDR3 DNA: TGCGCCAGCAGCTACCGAACAGGGGCACTTAACGAGCAGTACTTC.

The rearrangement uses TRBV7-6 and TRBJ2-7; D perhaps matches TRBD1 (5 bases). This CDR3 has 14 residues. Germline-derived CDR1 and CDR2 are SGHVS and FNYEAQ. V lost 4 bases and J lost 6, with 16 bases in between. In nucleotides, the CDR3 is TGTGCCAGCAGCTCGGCGCAGGGATTTGGCGAGCAGTACTTC. Encoded protein: CASSSAQGFGEQYF.

The genes are TRBV10-3 and TRBJ2-7; D not certain. From germline, CDR1 is ENHRY and CDR2 SYGVKD. CDR3 length equals 13 residues. V gave up 6 bases and J gave up 3 bases, with 12 bases separating them. The CDR3, as DNA: TGTGCCATCAGACAACCTCAGAACTACGAGCAGTACTTC. Residues: CAIRQPQNYEQYF.

This clone occurred once. This chain uses TRBV6-4 with TRBJ2-1; possible D gene TRBD1, 6 bases. CDR3 length: 16 amino acids. The V end lost 6 bases, the J end lost 4 bases, and 19 bases lay between the germline ends. CDR1 and CDR2 from the germline V gene are MRHNA and SNTAGT. CDR3 sequence (DNA): TGTGCCAGCAGCCACCTTCCGACAGGTTCGTACAATGAGCAGTTCTTC. Its protein product is CASSHLPTGSYNEQFF.

The chain recombines TRBV18 with TRBJ2-7, with D possibly TRBD2 on 5 matching bases. Germline V lookup: CDR1 KGHSH, CDR2 LQKENI. The CDR3 is 13 amino acids. V was clipped by 5 bases and J by 2 bases, with 10 bases between them. The CDR3 protein is CASSRSGAYEQYF. CDR3 in DNA: TGTGCCAGCTCAAGAAGCGGAGCCTACGAGCAGTACTTC.

V and J are TRBV19 and TRBJ1-1; D remains unclear. Trimming took off 3 bases at V and 10 bases at J, with 18 bases between the two ends. Germline V gene sequence: CDR1 LNHDA, CDR2 SQIVND (reference sequence). This CDR3 is built from 14 residues. The CDR3 is CASSIVGGTLGAFF. The CDR3 DNA is TGTGCCAGTAGTATTGTCGGCGGCACCTTGGGAGCTTTCTTT.

The chain is built from TRBV4-2 and TRBJ1-2; 9 nucleotides agree with TRBD1. CDR1 is LGHNA and CDR2 is YNFKEQ in the germline V gene. The CDR3 runs to 15 residues. Losses at the gene ends were 2 bases for V and 8 bases for J; bases not matched to a gene: 9. The CDR3 loop is CASSQLTGGAEGYTF. CDR3 nucleotides: TGTGCCAGCAGCCAATTAACAGGGGGCGCGGAAGGCTACACCTTC.

The V and J genes are TRBV18 and TRBJ2-7; TRBD1 is a possible D gene (5 bases). The ends were cut back, 6 bases at V and 3 bases at J, with 15 bases in the middle. Germline values: CDR1 KGHSH, CDR2 LQKENI. The CDR3 is made up of 14 amino acids. CDR3 DNA: TGTGCCAGCTCCCGGCGGACGGACAACTACGAGCAGTACTTC. Translating gives CASSRRTDNYEQYF.